The subject of this entry is one T cell receptor (beta chain). Its antigen is not known. These data originate in a study of Ad26.COV2.S vaccination and SARS-CoV-2 variants. General study points: Breadth measured for non-spike TCRs was similar across vaccine and placebo recipients. CD8+ and CD4+ T cells specific for spike reportedly responded with substantial breadth after vaccination. There was a possibility that the TCR breadth and depth analyses underestimated total T cell responses. The placebo group had lower spike-specific TCR breadth than the vaccine recipients did.

The CDR3 contains 17 residues. With 0 bases clipped from V and 4 bases from J, the junction kept 10 bases outside the gene matches. Looked up from germline, CDR1 is SGHRS and CDR2 is YFSETQ. Profiling relied on immunoSEQ multiplex PCR, and the TCRdb table lists in-frame clones only, not all of them. The repertoire includes about 87,000 clones, approximately 81% of them detected once, and about a sixth sits in the top ten. This material consisted of peripheral blood, taken after recovery from COVID-19. The gene calls are TRBV5-1 and TRBJ2-1, with 7 bases fitting TRBD2. The receptor's source is a human donor who had recovered from COVID-19. This CDR3 reads CASSLASIERDYNEQFF. The CDR3 bases are TGCGCCAGCAGCTTGGCCTCCATCGAGCGGGATTACAATGAGCAGTTCTTC.